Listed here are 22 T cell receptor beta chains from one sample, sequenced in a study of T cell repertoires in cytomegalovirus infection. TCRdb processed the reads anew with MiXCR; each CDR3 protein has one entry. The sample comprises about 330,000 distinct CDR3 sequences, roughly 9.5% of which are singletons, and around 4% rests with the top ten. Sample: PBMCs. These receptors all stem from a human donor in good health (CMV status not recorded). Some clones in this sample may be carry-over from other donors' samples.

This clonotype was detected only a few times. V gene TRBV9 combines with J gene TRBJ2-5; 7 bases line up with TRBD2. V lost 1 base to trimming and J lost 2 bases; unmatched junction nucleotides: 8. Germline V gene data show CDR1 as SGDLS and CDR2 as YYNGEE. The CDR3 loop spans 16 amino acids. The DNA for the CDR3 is TGTGCCAGCAGCGTATCGTCTAGCGGCCTTCAAGAGACCCAGTACTTC. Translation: CASSVSSSGLQETQYF.

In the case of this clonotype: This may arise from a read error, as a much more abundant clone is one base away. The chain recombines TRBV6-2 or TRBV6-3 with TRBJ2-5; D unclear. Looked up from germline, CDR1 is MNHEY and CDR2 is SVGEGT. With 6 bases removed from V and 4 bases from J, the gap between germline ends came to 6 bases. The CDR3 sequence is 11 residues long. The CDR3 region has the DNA TGTGCCAGCAGCGCCCCAGAGACCCAGTACTTC. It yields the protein CASSAPETQYF.

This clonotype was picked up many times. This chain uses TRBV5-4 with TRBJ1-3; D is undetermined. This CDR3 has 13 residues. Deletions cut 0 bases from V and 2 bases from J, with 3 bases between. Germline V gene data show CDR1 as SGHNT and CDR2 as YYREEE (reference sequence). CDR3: CASSLEAGNTIYF. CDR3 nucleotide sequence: TGTGCCAGCAGCTTGGAAGCTGGAAACACCATATATTTT. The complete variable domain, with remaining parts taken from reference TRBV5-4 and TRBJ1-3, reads ETGVTQSPTHLIKTRGQQVTLRCSSQSGHNTVSWYQQALGQGPQFIFQYYREEENGRGNFPPRFSGLQFPNYSSELNVNALELDDSALYLCASSLEAGNTIYFGEGSWLTVV.

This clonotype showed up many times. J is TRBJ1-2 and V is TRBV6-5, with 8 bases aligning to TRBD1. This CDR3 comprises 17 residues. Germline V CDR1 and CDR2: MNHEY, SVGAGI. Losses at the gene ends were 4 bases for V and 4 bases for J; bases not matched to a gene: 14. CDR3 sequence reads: CASSSVRQGMSSYGYTF. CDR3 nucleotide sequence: TGTGCCAGCAGTTCTGTCCGACAGGGGATGTCTTCCTATGGCTACACCTTC.

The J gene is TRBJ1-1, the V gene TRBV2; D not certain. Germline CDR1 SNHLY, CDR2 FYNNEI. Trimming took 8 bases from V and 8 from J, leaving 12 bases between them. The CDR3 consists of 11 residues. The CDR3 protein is CASRWALEAFF. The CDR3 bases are TGTGCCAGCCGTTGGGCCCTGGAAGCTTTCTTT.

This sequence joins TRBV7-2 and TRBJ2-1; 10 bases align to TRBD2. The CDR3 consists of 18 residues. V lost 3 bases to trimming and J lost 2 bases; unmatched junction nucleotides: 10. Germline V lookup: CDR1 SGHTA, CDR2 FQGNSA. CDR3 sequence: CASSFLTSGYKTYNEQFF. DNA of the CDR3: TGTGCCAGCAGCTTTTTGACTAGCGGGTACAAAACCTACAATGAGCAGTTCTTC.

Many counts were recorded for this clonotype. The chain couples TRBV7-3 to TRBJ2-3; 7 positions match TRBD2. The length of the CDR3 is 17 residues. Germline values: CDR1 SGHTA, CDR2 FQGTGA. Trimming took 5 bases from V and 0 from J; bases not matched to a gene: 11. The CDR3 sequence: CASSPRPGTISTDTQYF. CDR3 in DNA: TGTGCCAGCAGCCCCCGTCCCGGGACTATTAGCACAGATACGCAGTATTTT.

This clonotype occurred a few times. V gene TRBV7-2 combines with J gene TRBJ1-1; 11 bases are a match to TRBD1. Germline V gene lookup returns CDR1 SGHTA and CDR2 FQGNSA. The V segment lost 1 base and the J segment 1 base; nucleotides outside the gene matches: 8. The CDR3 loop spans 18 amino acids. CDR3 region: CASSLVLGTGGRNTEAFF. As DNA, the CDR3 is TGTGCCAGCAGCTTAGTATTGGGGACAGGGGGTCGGAACACTGAAGCTTTCTTT. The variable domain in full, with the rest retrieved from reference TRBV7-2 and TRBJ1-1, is GAGVSQSPSNKVTEKGKDVELRCDPISGHTALYWYRQSLGQGLEFLIYFQGNSAPDKSGLPSDRFSAERTGGSVSTLTIQRTQQEDSAVYLCASSLVLGTGGRNTEAFFGQGTRLTVV.

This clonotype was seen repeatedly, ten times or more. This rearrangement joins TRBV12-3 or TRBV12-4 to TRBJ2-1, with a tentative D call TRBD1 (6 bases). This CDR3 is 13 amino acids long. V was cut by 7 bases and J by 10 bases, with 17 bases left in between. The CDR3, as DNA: TGTGCCAGCACCTCCCGTAGGGACATAGAGCAGTTCTTC. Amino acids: CASTSRRDIEQFF.

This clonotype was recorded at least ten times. The CDR3 is CSARDLAGSSYEQYF. DNA for the CDR3: TGCAGTGCTAGAGACCTAGCGGGGAGCTCCTACGAGCAGTACTTC. This chain links TRBV20-1 with TRBJ2-7; TRBD2 matches 9 bases. Germline CDR1 reads DFQATT; CDR2 reads SNEGSKA (reference sequence). J gave up 0 bases and V 0 bases, and 3 bases lay outside the gene matches. The CDR3 covers 15 residues.

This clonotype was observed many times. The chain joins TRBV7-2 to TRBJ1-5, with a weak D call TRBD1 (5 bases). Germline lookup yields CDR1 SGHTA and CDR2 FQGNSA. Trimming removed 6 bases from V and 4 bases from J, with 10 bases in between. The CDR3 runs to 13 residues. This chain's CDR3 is CASSSGGNQPQHF. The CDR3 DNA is TGTGCCAGCAGTTCCGGGGGGAATCAGCCCCAGCATTTT.

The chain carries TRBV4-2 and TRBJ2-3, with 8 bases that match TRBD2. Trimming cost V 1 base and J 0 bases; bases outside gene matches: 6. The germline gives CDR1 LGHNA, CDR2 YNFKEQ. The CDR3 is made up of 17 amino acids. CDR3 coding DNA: TGTGCCAGCAGCCAAGGATCGCGGGGGGCAAGCACAGATACGCAGTATTTT. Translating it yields CASSQGSRGASTDTQYF.

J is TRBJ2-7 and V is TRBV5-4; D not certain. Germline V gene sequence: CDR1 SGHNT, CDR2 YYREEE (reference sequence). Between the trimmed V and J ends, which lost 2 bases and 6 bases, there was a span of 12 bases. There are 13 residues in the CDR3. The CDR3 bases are TGTGCCAGCAGCTTCGGGTCCAACCGCGAGCAGTACTTC. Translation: CASSFGSNREQYF. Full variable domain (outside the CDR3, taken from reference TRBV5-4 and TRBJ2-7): ETGVTQSPTHLIKTRGQQVTLRCSSQSGHNTVSWYQQALGQGPQFIFQYYREEENGRGNFPPRFSGLQFPNYSSELNVNALELDDSALYLCASSFGSNREQYFGPGTRLTVT.

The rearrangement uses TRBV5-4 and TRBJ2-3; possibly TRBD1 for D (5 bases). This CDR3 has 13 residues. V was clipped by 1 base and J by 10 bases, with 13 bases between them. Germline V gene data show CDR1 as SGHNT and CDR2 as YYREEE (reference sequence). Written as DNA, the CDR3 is TGTGCCAGCAGCTTGCCAGGGTTGAAGGCGCAGTATTTT. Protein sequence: CASSLPGLKAQYF.

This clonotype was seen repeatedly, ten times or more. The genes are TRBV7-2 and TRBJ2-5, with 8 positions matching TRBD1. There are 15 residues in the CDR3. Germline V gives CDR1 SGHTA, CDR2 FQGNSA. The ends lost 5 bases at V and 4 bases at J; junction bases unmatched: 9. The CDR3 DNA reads TGTGCCAGCAGCCCCGACAGGGGATGGGGAGAGACCCAGTACTTC. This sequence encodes CASSPDRGWGETQYF.

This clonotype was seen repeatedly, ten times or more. The CDR3 sequence: CASSLAATSGASTDTQYF. CDR3 DNA: TGTGCCAGCAGCTTAGCGGCAACTAGCGGGGCTAGCACAGATACGCAGTATTTT. V usage is TRBV11-1 and J usage is TRBJ2-3, with 10 bases that match TRBD2. The CDR3 totals 18 residues. V lost 0 bases to trimming and J lost 0 bases; unmatched junction nucleotides: 6. Germline V gene sequence: CDR1 SGHAT, CDR2 FQDESV (reference sequence).

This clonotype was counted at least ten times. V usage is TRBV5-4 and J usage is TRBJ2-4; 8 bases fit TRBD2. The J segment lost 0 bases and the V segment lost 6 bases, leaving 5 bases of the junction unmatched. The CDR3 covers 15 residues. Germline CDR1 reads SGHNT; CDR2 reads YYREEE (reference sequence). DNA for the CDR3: TGTGCCAGCACCATTCGGGGGGGAGCCAAAAACATTCAGTACTTC. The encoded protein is CASTIRGGAKNIQYF. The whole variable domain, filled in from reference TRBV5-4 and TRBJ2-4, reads ETGVTQSPTHLIKTRGQQVTLRCSSQSGHNTVSWYQQALGQGPQFIFQYYREEENGRGNFPPRFSGLQFPNYSSELNVNALELDDSALYLCASTIRGGAKNIQYFGAGTRLSVL.

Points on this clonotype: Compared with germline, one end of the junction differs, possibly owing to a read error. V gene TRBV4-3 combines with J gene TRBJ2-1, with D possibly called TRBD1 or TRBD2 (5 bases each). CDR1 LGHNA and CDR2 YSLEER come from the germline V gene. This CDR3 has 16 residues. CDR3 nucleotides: TGCGCCAGCAGTCAAGAGGGGCAGGGTAGATACAATGAGCAGTTCTTC. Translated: CASSQEGQGRYNEQFF.

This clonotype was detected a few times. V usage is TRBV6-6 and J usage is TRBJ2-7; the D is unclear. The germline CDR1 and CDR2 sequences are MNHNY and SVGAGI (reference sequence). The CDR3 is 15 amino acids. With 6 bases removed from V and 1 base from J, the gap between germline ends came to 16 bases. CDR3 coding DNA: TGTGCCAGCAGCCCTCCTAGGGCGTTGTCCTACGAGCAGTACTTC. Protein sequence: CASSPPRALSYEQYF.

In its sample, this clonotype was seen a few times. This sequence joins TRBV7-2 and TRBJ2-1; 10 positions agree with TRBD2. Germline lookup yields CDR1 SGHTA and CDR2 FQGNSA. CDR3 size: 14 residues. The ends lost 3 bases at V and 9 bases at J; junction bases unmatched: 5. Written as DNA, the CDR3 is TGTGCCAGCAGCTTGAGCGGGGGGGCTAGTGAGCAGTTCTTC. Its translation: CASSLSGGASEQFF.

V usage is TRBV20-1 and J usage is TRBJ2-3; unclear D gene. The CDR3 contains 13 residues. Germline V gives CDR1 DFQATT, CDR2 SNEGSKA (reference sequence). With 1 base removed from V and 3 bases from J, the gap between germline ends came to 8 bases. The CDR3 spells CSARAPRTDTQYF. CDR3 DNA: TGCAGTGCTAGAGCCCCCAGAACAGATACGCAGTATTTT.

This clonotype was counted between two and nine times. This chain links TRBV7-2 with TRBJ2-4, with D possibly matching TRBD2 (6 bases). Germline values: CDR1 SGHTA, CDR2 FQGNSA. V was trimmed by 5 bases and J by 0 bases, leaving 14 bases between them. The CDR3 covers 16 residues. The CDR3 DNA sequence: TGTGCCAGCAGCGTCGGGGGAGTTCTAGCCAAAAACATTCAGTACTTC. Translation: CASSVGGVLAKNIQYF.